The sequence of this TCR beta chain was determined in a study of siplizumab effects on memory and regulatory T cells. The CDR3 extends over 15 amino acids. Germline V gene lookup returns CDR1 SGHRS and CDR2 YFSETQ. Unmatched junction bases numbered 5, after V lost 3 bases and J lost 3 bases. Study-wide points: Proliferating Tregs from siplizumab cultures lacked functional confirmation of suppression.

Data came from immunoSEQ multiplex PCR; TCRdb stores just in-frame clones and leaves some out. Of approximately 100,000 clones listed, roughly 92% are singletons. Regarding this clone: The antigen is undetermined.

The sample was Tregs sorted from blood. The genes are TRBV5-1 and TRBJ1-2, with 10 bases lining up with TRBD1. The receptor was derived from a human donor in good health. The CDR3 sequence is CASSSGTGDYYGYTF. CDR3 DNA sequence: TGCGCCAGCAGCTCAGGGACAGGGGATTACTATGGCTACACCTTC.